This TCR beta chain was obtained from a study of cytomegalovirus exposure and HLA in healthy donors. This CDR3 comprises 15 residues. V was trimmed by 7 bases and J by 1 base, leaving 13 bases between them. The V gene's germline CDR1 is SGHAT and CDR2 FQNNGV. Vbeta (60) and Jbeta (13) primers were used in the PCR. Libraries were prepared by immunoSEQ multiplex PCR; TCRdb keeps only in-frame clonotypes and omits some of them. Here the sample spans more than 100,000 clones, around 65% being singletons. The TCR sequence derives from a man aged 18 to 30 in good health and CMV-seronegative. The chain employs TRBV11-2 and TRBJ2-2; a possible D gene is TRBD1 (5 bases). Sequences were obtained from PBMCs. The CDR3 spells CASTPAGMNTGELFF. The CDR3 DNA follows: TGTGCCAGCACCCCCGCAGGGATGAACACCGGGGAGCTGTTTTTT.